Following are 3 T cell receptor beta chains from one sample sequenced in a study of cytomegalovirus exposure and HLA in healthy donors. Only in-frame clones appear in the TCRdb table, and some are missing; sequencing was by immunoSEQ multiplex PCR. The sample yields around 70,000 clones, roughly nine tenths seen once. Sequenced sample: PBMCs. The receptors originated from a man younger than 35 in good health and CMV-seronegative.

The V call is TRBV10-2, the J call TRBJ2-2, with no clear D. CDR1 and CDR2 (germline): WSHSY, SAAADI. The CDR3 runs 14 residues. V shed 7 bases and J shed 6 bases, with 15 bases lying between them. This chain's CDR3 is CASTTDSLAGELFF. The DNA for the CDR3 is TGCGCCAGCACTACTGACTCGCTTGCCGGGGAGCTGTTTTTT.

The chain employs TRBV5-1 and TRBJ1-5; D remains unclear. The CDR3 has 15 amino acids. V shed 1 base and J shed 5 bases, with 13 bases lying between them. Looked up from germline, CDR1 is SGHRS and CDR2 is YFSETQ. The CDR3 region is CASSLNPGRDQPQHF. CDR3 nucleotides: TGCGCCAGCAGCTTGAACCCCGGGCGGGATCAGCCCCAGCATTTT.

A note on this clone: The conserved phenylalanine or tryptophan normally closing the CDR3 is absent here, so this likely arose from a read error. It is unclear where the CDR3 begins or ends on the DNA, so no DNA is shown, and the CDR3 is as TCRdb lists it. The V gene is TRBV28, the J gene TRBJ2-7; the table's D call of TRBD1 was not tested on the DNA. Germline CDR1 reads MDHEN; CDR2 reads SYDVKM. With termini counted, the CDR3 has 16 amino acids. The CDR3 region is CASSRQDISFGTQIGL.